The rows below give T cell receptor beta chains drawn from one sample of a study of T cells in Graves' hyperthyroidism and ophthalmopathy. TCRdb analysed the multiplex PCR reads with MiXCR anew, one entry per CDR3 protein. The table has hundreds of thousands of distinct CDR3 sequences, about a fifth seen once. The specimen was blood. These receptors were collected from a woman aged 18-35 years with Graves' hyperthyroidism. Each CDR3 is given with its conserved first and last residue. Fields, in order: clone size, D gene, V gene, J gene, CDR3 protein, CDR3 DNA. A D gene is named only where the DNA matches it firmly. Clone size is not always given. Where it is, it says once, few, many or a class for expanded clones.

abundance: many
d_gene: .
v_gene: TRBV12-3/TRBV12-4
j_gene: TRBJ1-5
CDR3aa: CASTKRGASNQPQHF
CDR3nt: TGTGCCAGCACCAAACGAGGGGCAAGCAATCAGCCCCAGCATTTT

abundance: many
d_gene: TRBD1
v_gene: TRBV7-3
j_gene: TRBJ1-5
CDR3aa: CASSLERDRENQPQHF
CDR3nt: TGTGCCAGCAGCCTGGAACGGGACAGGGAGAATCAGCCCCAGCATTTT

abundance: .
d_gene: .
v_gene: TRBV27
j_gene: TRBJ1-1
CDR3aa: CASSLSPGAYTEAFF
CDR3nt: TGTGCCAGCAGTTTATCGCCAGGGGCATACACTGAAGCTTTCTTT

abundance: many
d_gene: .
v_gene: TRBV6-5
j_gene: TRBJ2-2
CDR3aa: CASSPPRANTGELFF
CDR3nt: TGTGCCAGCAGCCCCCCCAGGGCGAACACCGGGGAGCTGTTTTTT

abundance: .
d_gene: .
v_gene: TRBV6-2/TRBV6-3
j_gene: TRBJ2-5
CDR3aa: CASSSSGRNQYF
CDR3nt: .

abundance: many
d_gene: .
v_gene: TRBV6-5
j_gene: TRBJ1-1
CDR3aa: CASSSYSWGGEAFF
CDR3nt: TGTGCCAGCAGTTCCTACTCGTGGGGGGGTGAAGCTTTCTTT

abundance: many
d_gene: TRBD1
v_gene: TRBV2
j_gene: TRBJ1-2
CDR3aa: CASSAGGNYGYTF
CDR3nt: TGTGCCAGCAGTGCAGGGGGAAACTATGGCTACACCTTC

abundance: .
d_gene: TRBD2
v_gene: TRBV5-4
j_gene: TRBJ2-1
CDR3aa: CASSWTGRGGANEQFF
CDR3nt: TGTGCCAGCAGCTGGACTGGGCGGGGGGGCGCGAATGAGCAGTTCTTC

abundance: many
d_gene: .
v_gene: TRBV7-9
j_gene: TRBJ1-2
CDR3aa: CASSRDQGDYGYTF
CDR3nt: TGTGCCAGCAGCCGGGACCAAGGGGACTATGGCTACACCTTC

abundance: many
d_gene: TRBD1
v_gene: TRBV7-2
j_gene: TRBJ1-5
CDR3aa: CASSLAQGQPQHF
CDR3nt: TGTGCCAGCAGCTTAGCACAGGGGCAGCCCCAGCATTTT

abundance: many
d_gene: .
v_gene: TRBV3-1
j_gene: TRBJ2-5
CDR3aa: CASSQEGVGTQYF
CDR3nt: TGTGCCAGCAGCCAGGAAGGGGTGGGGACCCAGTACTTC

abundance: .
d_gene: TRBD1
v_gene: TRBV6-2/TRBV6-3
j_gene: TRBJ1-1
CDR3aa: CASAPRKDRADTEAFF
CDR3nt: TGTGCCAGCGCCCCCCGCAAGGACAGGGCGGACACTGAAGCTTTCTTT

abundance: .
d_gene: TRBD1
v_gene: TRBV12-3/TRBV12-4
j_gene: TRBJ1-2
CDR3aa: CASRNTVQGMYGYTF
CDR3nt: TGTGCCAGCAGGAACACGGTACAGGGGATGTATGGCTACACCTTC

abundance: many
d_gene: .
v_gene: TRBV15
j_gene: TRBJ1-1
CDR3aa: CATSSLGRGGTEAFF
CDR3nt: TGTGCCACCAGCAGCCTCGGGAGAGGGGGGACTGAAGCTTTCTTT

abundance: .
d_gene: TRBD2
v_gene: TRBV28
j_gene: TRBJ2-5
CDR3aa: CASSITGTSGRAAETQYF
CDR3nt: TGTGCCAGCAGCATTACCGGGACTAGCGGGAGGGCCGCGGAGACCCAGTACTTC

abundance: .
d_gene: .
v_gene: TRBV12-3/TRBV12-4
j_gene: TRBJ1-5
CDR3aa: CASSFDGEYSNQPQHF
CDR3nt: TGTGCCAGCAGTTTCGACGGGGAATATAGCAATCAGCCCCAGCATTTT

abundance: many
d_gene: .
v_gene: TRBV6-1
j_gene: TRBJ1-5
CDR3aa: CASEDSPYQPQHF
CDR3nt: TGTGCCAGCGAGGACAGCCCCTATCAGCCCCAGCATTTT

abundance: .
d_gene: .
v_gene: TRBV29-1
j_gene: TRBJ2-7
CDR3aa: CSVEVGQSPGEQYF
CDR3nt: TGCAGCGTTGAAGTCGGGCAGTCACCGGGCGAGCAGTACTTC

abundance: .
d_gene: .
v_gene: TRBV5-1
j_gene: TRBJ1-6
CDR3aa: CASSTTGLLENSPLHF
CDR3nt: TGCGCCAGCAGCACCACAGGGTTACTCGAGAATTCACCCCTCCACTTT

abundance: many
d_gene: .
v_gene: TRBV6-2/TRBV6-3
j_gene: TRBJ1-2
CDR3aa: CASSLRGPYGYTF
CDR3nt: TGTGCCAGCAGTTTGAGAGGTCCCTATGGCTACACCTTC

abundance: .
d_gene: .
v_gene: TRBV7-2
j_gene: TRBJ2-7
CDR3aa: CASTLNSVVPYEQYF
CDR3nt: TGTGCCAGCACCTTAAACTCTGTGGTACCCTACGAGCAGTACTTC

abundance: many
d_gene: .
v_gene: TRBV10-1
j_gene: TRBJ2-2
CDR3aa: CASSEFTGGELFF
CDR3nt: TGCGCCAGCAGTGAGTTCACTGGCGGGGAGCTGTTTTTT

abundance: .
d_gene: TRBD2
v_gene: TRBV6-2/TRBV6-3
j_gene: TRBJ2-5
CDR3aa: CASKTSGGARTGTQYF
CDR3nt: TGTGCCAGCAAGACTAGCGGGGGCGCGCGAACGGGGACCCAGTACTTC

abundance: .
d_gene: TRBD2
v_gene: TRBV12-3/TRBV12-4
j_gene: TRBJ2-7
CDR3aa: CASISGLAGGEQYF
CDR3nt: TGTGCCAGCATCTCGGGACTAGCGGGAGGCGAGCAGTACTTC

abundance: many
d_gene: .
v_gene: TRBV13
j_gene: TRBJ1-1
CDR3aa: CASSSQGMNTEAFF
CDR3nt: TGTGCCAGCAGCTCTCAGGGAATGAACACTGAAGCTTTCTTT

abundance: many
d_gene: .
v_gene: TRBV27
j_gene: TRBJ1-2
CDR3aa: CASSRHTTRNGYTF
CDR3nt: TGTGCCAGCAGCCGGCATACGACAAGGAATGGCTACACCTTC

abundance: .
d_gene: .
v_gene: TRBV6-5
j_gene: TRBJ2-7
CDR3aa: CASSYWIREQCF
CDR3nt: TGTGCCAGCAGTTACTGGATCCGCGAGCAGTGCTTC

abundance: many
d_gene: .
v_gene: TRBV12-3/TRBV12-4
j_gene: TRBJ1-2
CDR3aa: CASSSQGISGYTF
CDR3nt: TGTGCCAGCAGTTCACAGGGAATCAGTGGCTACACCTTC

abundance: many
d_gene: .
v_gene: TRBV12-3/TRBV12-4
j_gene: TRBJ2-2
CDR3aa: CASRRGLLELFF
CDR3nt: TGTGCCAGCAGGCGAGGCCTGCTCGAGCTGTTTTTT

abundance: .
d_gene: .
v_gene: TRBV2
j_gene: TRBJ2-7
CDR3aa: CASSEGTFSYEQYF
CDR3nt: TGTGCCAGCAGTGAAGGGACATTCTCCTACGAGCAGTACTTC

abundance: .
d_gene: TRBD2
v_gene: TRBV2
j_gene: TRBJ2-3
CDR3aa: CAIRGGAPTDTQYF
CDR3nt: TGTGCCATCCGGGGGGGGGCTCCCACAGATACGCAGTATTTT

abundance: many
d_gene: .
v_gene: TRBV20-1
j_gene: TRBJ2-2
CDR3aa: CSARDRTLAYGELFF
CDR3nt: TGCAGTGCTAGAGATCGGACCCTAGCTTACGGGGAGCTGTTTTTT

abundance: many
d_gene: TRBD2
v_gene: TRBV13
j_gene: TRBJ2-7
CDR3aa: CASSPRPLAGGRTYSYEQYF
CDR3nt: TGTGCCAGCAGCCCGAGGCCACTAGCGGGGGGCCGTACCTATTCCTACGAGCAGTACTTC

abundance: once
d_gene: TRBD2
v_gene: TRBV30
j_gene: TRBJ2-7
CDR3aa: CAWGRGTGDGMFPTYEQYF
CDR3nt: TGTGCCTGGGGGAGGGGCACCGGGGACGGAATGTTCCCTACCTACGAGCAGTACTTC

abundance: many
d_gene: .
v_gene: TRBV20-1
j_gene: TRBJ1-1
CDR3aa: CSARIGAQNTEAFF
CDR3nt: TGCAGTGCTAGAATAGGGGCTCAGAACACTGAAGCTTTCTTT

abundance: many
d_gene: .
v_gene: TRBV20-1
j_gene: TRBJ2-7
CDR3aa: CSARLGTGYEQYF
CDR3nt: TGCAGTGCTAGACTTGGGACCGGTTACGAGCAGTACTTC

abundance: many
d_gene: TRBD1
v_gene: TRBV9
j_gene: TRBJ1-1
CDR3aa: CASSTQDRAAGSGTEAFF
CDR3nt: TGTGCCAGCAGCACCCAGGACAGGGCGGCGGGGAGCGGCACTGAAGCTTTCTTT

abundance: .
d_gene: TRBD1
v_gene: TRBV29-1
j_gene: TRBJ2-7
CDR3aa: CSVSTGGEDEQYF
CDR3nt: TGCAGCGTATCGACAGGGGGTGAAGACGAGCAGTACTTC

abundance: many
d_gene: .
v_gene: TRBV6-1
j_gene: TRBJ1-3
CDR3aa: CASSPRGIFGNTIYF
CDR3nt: TGTGCCAGCAGTCCACGGGGGATCTTTGGAAACACCATATATTTT

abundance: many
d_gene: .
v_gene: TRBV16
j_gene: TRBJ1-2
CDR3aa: CASSRDFNYGYTF
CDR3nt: TGTGCCAGCAGCCGCGACTTTAACTATGGCTACACCTTC